These 32 T cell receptor beta chains came from one sample sequenced in a study of blood T cells in healthy people across ages. For the second PCR, which ran for roughly 6 to 11 cycles, a sample-barcoded 5' primer and a J-beta primer mix were used. MiXCR was run by TCRdb on the 5' RACE reads, yielding one entry per CDR3 protein. The sample shows roughly 790,000 distinct CDR3 sequences, roughly 44% of them seen only once. The sequencing input was blood. These receptor sequences come from a woman aged 60-70 years in good health.

V usage is TRBV6-2 or TRBV6-3 and J usage is TRBJ1-1; possible D gene TRBD1, 5 bases. Trimming cost V 5 bases and J 4 bases, with 14 bases left between them. The germline CDR1 and CDR2 sequences are MNHEY and SVGEGT. This CDR3 has 14 amino acids. The CDR3, as DNA: TGTGCCAGCAGTCAGAGTCAGGGAGTCACTGAAGCTTTCTTT. Translating it yields CASSQSQGVTEAFF.

This clonotype has just a few counts. J is TRBJ1-5 and V is TRBV5-1; D remains unclear. The CDR3 spans 15 residues. V was shortened by 2 bases and J by 6 bases, with 15 bases between the two germline ends. Per the germline V gene, CDR1 is SGHRS and CDR2 is YFSETQ. The CDR3 region has the DNA TGCGCCAGCAGCTTAGATACAGAAGGTAGTCAGCCCCAGCATTTT. Translation gives CASSLDTEGSQPQHF. The full variable domain, its missing parts supplied by reference TRBV5-1 and TRBJ1-5, is KAGVTQTPRYLIKTRGQQVTLSCSPISGHRSVSWYQQTPGQGLQFLFEYFSETQRNKGNFPGRFSGRQFSNSRSEMNVSTLELGDSALYLCASSLDTEGSQPQHFGDGTRLSIL.

This clonotype was seen repeatedly, ten times or more. This chain connects TRBV5-1 to TRBJ2-5; TRBD2 might be the D (6 bases). V lost 4 bases, J lost 11 bases, and 21 bases lay in between. Per the germline V gene, CDR1 is SGHRS and CDR2 is YFSETQ. The CDR3 spans 14 residues. CDR3 sequence: CASSPQGSSREQYF. DNA for the CDR3: TGCGCCAGCAGCCCACAAGGTAGCTCTCGGGAGCAGTACTTC.

The chain employs TRBV13 and TRBJ2-1; TRBD1 agrees at 7 bases. The CDR3 has 12 amino acids. The V gene end was trimmed by 7 bases and the J gene end by 8 bases; junction bases not matched to a gene: 5. Germline V lookup: CDR1 PRHDT, CDR2 FYEKMQ (reference sequence). As DNA, the CDR3 is TGTGCCAGCACCGAGGGGACAGATGAGCAGTTCTTC. This encodes CASTEGTDEQFF.

To note about this clonotype: Relative to the germline gene, one junction end is altered; a read error may explain this. The chain combines TRBV9 with TRBJ2-7, with 9 bases that match TRBD1. The assigned J gene may be wrong: the sequence end matches TRBJ2-5 better. CDR3 length equals 16 residues. The germline V gene encodes CDR1 SGDLS and CDR2 YYNGEE. The CDR3 nucleotides read TGTGTCAGCAGCGTGGGCACAGGGGGCCATTTGGAGACCCAGTACTTC. Amino acids: CVSSVGTGGHLETQYF.

V is TRBV5-1 and J is TRBJ2-7; D remains ambiguous. Germline V gives CDR1 SGHRS, CDR2 YFSETQ. The CDR3 is 14 residues long. Between the trimmed V and J ends, which lost 0 bases and 1 base, there was a span of 8 bases. The DNA of the CDR3 is TGCGCCAGCAGCTTGGCTTCGCTTTCCTACGAGCAGTACTTC. This codes for CASSLASLSYEQYF.

The J gene is TRBJ2-1, the V gene TRBV12-3 or TRBV12-4; 8 bases line up with TRBD2. The CDR3 length is 16 residues. The V gene end was trimmed by 6 bases and the J gene end by 8 bases; junction bases not matched to a gene: 15. CDR3 sequence: CASSREERGGNHEQFF. The DNA for the CDR3 is TGTGCCAGCAGCAGGGAAGAACGGGGGGGTAACCATGAGCAGTTCTTC.

This clonotype occurred many times. The chain uses TRBV20-1 and TRBJ1-6, with 8 bases that match TRBD1. CDR1 is DFQATT and CDR2 is SNEGSKA in the germline V gene (reference sequence). CDR3 size: 16 residues. V lost 1 base to trimming and J lost 7 bases; unmatched junction nucleotides: 9. DNA for the CDR3: TGCAGTGCTAGAGGGTTTGGACAGGGACAGAATTCACCCCTCCACTTT. Its protein product is CSARGFGQGQNSPLHF.

Here the CDR3 reads CASSNRESGEKLFF. In DNA, the CDR3 is TGTGCCAGCAGTAACCGGGAGTCGGGAGAAAAACTGTTTTTT. The gene calls are TRBV12-3 or TRBV12-4 and TRBJ1-4, with D hard to call. The CDR3 spans 14 residues. Trimming stripped 5 bases from V and 8 bases from J, with 15 bases between.

This rearrangement joins TRBV29-1 to TRBJ2-2; D might be TRBD1 or TRBD2, each matching 5 bases. V was cut by 7 bases and J by 4 bases, with 22 bases left in between. CDR3 length: 16 amino acids. Germline CDR1 and CDR2: SQVTM and ANQGSEA. CDR3: CSARFPGAGPTGELFF. The CDR3, as DNA: TGCAGCGCCAGATTTCCCGGGGCAGGACCCACCGGGGAGCTGTTTTTT.

This clonotype turned up a few times. V gene TRBV12-3 or TRBV12-4 combines with J gene TRBJ1-5, with D perhaps TRBD1 (6 bases). V was trimmed by 5 bases and J by 7 bases, leaving 12 bases between them. The CDR3 spans 13 residues. CDR3 sequence reads: CASSTGSRQPQHF. The CDR3 region has the DNA TGTGCCAGCAGTACAGGGTCTCGACAGCCCCAGCATTTT.

With regard to this clonotype: This may come from a read error, since a much larger clone is one base off. The genes are TRBV7-6 and TRBJ2-4; no definite D call. With the DNA end fitting TRBJ2-7 better, the J assignment may be wrong. Germline lookup yields CDR1 SGHVS and CDR2 FNYEAQ. CDR3 length: 13 residues. The CDR3 DNA follows: TGTTCCAGCAGCCTGCAAGGTAACTACGAGCAGTACTTC. It is translated as CSSSLQGNYEQYF.

The chain carries TRBV20-1 and TRBJ2-7; 8 bases agree with TRBD2. The germline gives CDR1 DFQATT, CDR2 SNEGSKA (reference sequence). V lost 4 bases, J lost 2 bases, and 4 bases stayed unmatched. The CDR3 is 13 amino acids. Here the CDR3 DNA reads TGCAGTGCTAACCGGGAGGGGGCCTACGAGCAGTACTTC. It codes for CSANREGAYEQYF.

J is TRBJ2-3 and V is TRBV12-3 or TRBV12-4, with D perhaps matching TRBD1 or TRBD2 (5 bases each). The CDR3 loop spans 14 amino acids. Trimming took off 2 bases at V and 5 bases at J, with 11 bases between the two ends. CDR3 region: CASSLFGTGDTQYF. The CDR3 nucleotides read TGTGCCAGCAGTTTATTTGGGACCGGAGATACGCAGTATTTT.

The chain is built from TRBV12-3 or TRBV12-4 and TRBJ1-2, with 8 positions matching TRBD1. J was trimmed by 4 bases and V by 7 bases; bases with no gene match: 2. This CDR3 has 12 amino acids. CDR3 DNA sequence: TGTGCCAGCACAGGACAGGGCTATGGCTACACCTTC. It encodes CASTGQGYGYTF.

The V call is TRBV9, the J call TRBJ2-3, with a weak D call TRBD1 (5 bases). V was trimmed by 0 bases and J by 5 bases, leaving 13 bases between them. The CDR3 extends over 15 amino acids. Germline loops: CDR1 SGDLS, CDR2 YYNGEE. CDR3 sequence reads: CASSVGQGAGDTQYF. The CDR3 bases are TGTGCCAGCAGCGTAGGTCAAGGGGCCGGAGATACGCAGTATTTT.

This sequence joins TRBV4-2 and TRBJ1-1, with D possibly TRBD1 on 5 matching bases. Germline loops: CDR1 LGHNA, CDR2 YNFKEQ. The CDR3 runs to 16 residues. The ends were cut back, 1 base at V and 0 bases at J, with 12 bases in the middle. Written as DNA, the CDR3 is TGTGCCAGCAGCCAAGGGCAGGGAGGAGTGAACACTGAAGCTTTCTTT. It translates to CASSQGQGGVNTEAFF.

This clonotype was detected only once. The chain couples TRBV25-1 to TRBJ2-2, with D possibly TRBD1 on 5 matching bases. Per germline, CDR1 MGHDK and CDR2 SYGVNS. The V gene lost 5 bases and the J gene lost 1 base, with 11 bases spanning the gap. The CDR3 runs 15 residues. DNA of the CDR3: TGTGCCAGCAGTCCCTCCACAGGGAACACCGGGGAGCTGTTTTTT. Amino acids: CASSPSTGNTGELFF. Full variable domain (outside the CDR3, taken from reference TRBV25-1 and TRBJ2-2): EADIYQTPRYLVIGTGKKITLECSQTMGHDKMYWYQQDPGMELHLIHYSYGVNSTEKGDLSSESTVSRIRTEHFPLTLESARPSHTSQYLCASSPSTGNTGELFFGEGSRLTVL.

DNA for the CDR3: TGTGCCAGCAGCGTCAGTCAGACCACTGAAGCTTTCTTT. This codes for CASSVSQTTEAFF. The chain joins TRBV9 to TRBJ1-1, with D unclear. CDR3 length: 13 residues. Germline V gene data show CDR1 as SGDLS and CDR2 as YYNGEE. Trimming left V 2 bases short and J 4 bases short, with 9 bases between. Full variable domain (missing parts from reference TRBV9 and TRBJ1-1): DSGVTQTPKHLITATGQRVTLRCSPRSGDLSVYWYQQSLDQGLQFLIQYYNGEERAKGNILERFSAQQFPDLHSELNLSSLELGDSALYFCASSVSQTTEAFFGQGTRLTVV.

The CDR3 DNA follows: TGTGCCAGCAGCCAAGTAGTAGGGGGCGGGTACGAGCAGTACTTC. Its translation: CASSQVVGGGYEQYF. The gene calls are TRBV3-1 and TRBJ2-7; 7 bases agree with TRBD1. This CDR3 contains 15 residues. Germline CDR1 LGHDT, CDR2 YNNKEL (reference sequence). The ends lost 1 base at V and 4 bases at J; junction bases unmatched: 7.

The V gene is TRBV20-1, the J gene TRBJ1-3; D ambiguous. Germline lookup yields CDR1 DFQATT and CDR2 SNEGSKA (reference sequence). V shed 2 bases and J shed 4 bases, with 12 bases lying between them. This CDR3 comprises 14 residues. CDR3 protein: CSARFGEGGNTIYF. The DNA for the CDR3 is TGCAGTGCTAGATTTGGGGAAGGGGGAAACACCATATATTTT.

The V call is TRBV20-1, the J call TRBJ1-2, with D possibly matching TRBD1 (5 bases). V was cut by 5 bases and J by 7 bases, with 14 bases left in between. Germline CDR1 and CDR2: DFQATT and SNEGSKA (reference sequence). CDR3 length equals 12 residues. CDR3 sequence (DNA): TGCAGTGCTCGCAGCACAGGAATTGGCTACACCTTC. Its translation: CSARSTGIGYTF.

This clonotype has more than one count but fewer than ten. The chain employs TRBV9 and TRBJ2-5; 11 bases are shared with TRBD2. Germline V CDR1 and CDR2: SGDLS, YYNGEE. With V trimmed by 4 bases and J by 2 bases, 4 bases remained unmatched. The CDR3 is 15 amino acids. CDR3 amino acids: CASSTGLAGQETQYF. CDR3 DNA sequence: TGTGCCAGCAGCACCGGACTAGCGGGTCAAGAGACCCAGTACTTC.

The table lists this clonotype with a count of one. CDR3 nucleotide sequence: TGCGCCAGCAGCTTGGAACAGGGGATCGGGAATGAGCAGTACTTC. As protein: CASSLEQGIGNEQYF. The rearrangement uses TRBV5-1 and TRBJ2-5; TRBD1 matches 7 bases. In germline, CDR1 is SGHRS, CDR2 YFSETQ. The CDR3 spans 15 residues. V shed 0 bases, J shed 11 bases, and the junction held 13 bases outside the gene matches.

This clonotype was detected ten times or more. The rearrangement joins TRBV6-2 or TRBV6-3 to TRBJ2-5; D is unresolved. V gave up 3 bases and J gave up 3 bases, with 11 bases separating them. The CDR3 has 14 residues. Germline lookup yields CDR1 MNHEY and CDR2 SVGEGT. CDR3: CASSYLTPEETQYF. The DNA of the CDR3 is TGTGCCAGCAGTTATCTAACGCCGGAAGAGACCCAGTACTTC.

Details on this clonotype: A much larger clone lies one base from this, so it may be a read error. This sequence joins TRBV29-1 and TRBJ2-5; TRBD1 matches at 7 bases. The ends lost 2 bases at V and 5 bases at J; junction bases unmatched: 5. This CDR3 spans 13 amino acids. Germline assignment: CDR1 SQVTM and CDR2 ANQGSEA. The CDR3: CSVEIGGAETQYF. Here the CDR3 DNA reads TGCAGCGTTGAAATAGGGGGCGCGGAGACCCAGTACTTC.

The chain is built from TRBV7-8 and TRBJ2-1, with TRBD1 matching 9 bases. CDR1 and CDR2 (germline): SGHVS, FQNEAQ. The CDR3 sequence is 16 residues long. V lost 3 bases, J lost 10 bases, and 13 bases stayed unmatched. DNA for the CDR3: TGTGCCAGCAGCTTCCGGGACAGGGTGGACGTTTTCGAGCAGTTCTTC. It translates to CASSFRDRVDVFEQFF.

The chain carries TRBV7-2 and TRBJ2-2; D unclear. There are 14 residues in the CDR3. V lost 4 bases and J 5 bases, leaving 11 bases between the germline ends. Germline-derived CDR1 and CDR2 are SGHTA and FQGNSA. This CDR3 is CASSSRPETGELFF. CDR3 DNA sequence: TGTGCCAGCAGCTCCCGGCCGGAAACCGGGGAGCTGTTTTTT.

This clonotype has only a few counts. The rearrangement links TRBV12-3 or TRBV12-4 to TRBJ1-5, with D tentatively TRBD1 (6 bases). The CDR3 is 16 residues long. Trimming shortened V by 4 bases and J by 1 base, and 14 bases separated the two germline ends. CDR3 bases: TGTGCCAGCAGTTCAAATACAGGGTTCAGCAATCAGCCCCAGCATTTT. The encoded protein is CASSSNTGFSNQPQHF.

This clonotype was seen a few times. This chain links TRBV9 with TRBJ2-1; 7 nucleotides line up with TRBD2. The CDR3 has 16 amino acids. With V trimmed by 0 bases and J by 5 bases, 8 bases remained unmatched. Germline loops: CDR1 SGDLS, CDR2 YYNGEE. The CDR3 is CASSVDPGRENNEQFF. Written as DNA, the CDR3 is TGTGCCAGCAGCGTAGATCCGGGGAGGGAGAACAATGAGCAGTTCTTC.

This clonotype was seen a handful of times. Here the CDR3 reads CASSLGGTSGRGETQYF. The DNA for the CDR3 is TGTGCCAGCAGTCTCGGGGGGACTAGCGGGAGAGGTGAGACCCAGTACTTC. The rearrangement joins TRBV12-3 or TRBV12-4 to TRBJ2-4; the match to TRBD2 covers 14 bases. The J call could be wrong; TRBJ2-5 is a better fit for the DNA end. CDR3 length: 17 residues.

A few counts support this clonotype. The chain carries TRBV7-3 and TRBJ2-3; perhaps TRBD1 as D (5 bases). Germline values: CDR1 SGHTA, CDR2 FQGTGA. Trimming took 6 bases from V and 6 from J, leaving 13 bases between them. This CDR3 is 13 amino acids long. CDR3 nucleotide sequence: TGTGCCAGCAGGGTCCAGGGCCACGATACGCAGTATTTT. This translates into CASRVQGHDTQYF.